This is a list of T cell receptor beta chains from one sample in a study of shared clonotypes between healthy human individuals. Only in-frame clones appear in the TCRdb table, and some are missing; sequencing was by immunoSEQ multiplex PCR. The table has some 800,000 clones, 85% to 95% seen once; the top ten hold about 24%. Sample: naive CD8+ T cells sorted from blood. All receptors derive from a man aged 25 to 40 in good health. CDR3s include the opening cysteine and the closing phenylalanine or tryptophan. The D gene is left open where the match is weak. Clone sizes are given selectively: once, few, many, or a class where the clone is expanded.

clone_size	d_call	v_call	j_call	cdr3_aa	cdr3_nt
-	TRBD2	TRBV5-1	TRBJ2-3	CASSRGLAANTDTQYF	TGCGCCAGCAGCAGGGGACTAGCGGCTAACACAGATACGCAGTATTTT
-	TRBD1	TRBV16	TRBJ2-7	CASSQRQGAYEQYF	TGTGCCAGCAGCCAACGGCAGGGGGCCTACGAGCAGTACTTC
-	TRBD1	TRBV6-5	TRBJ1-2	CASKQTTGYHYGYTF	TGTGCCAGCAAACAAACGACAGGGTACCACTATGGCTACACCTTC
-	TRBD2	TRBV7-9	TRBJ2-5	CASSKREGRETQYF	TGTGCCAGCAGTAAACGGGAGGGAAGGGAGACCCAGTACTTC
-	-	TRBV7-8	TRBJ1-1	CASSLQALGTEAFF	TGTGCCAGCAGCTTACAGGCCCTGGGCACTGAAGCTTTCTTT
-	TRBD2	TRBV27	TRBJ2-1	CASMGGPSGSLYNEQFF	TGTGCCAGCATGGGGGGCCCCAGCGGGAGTCTCTACAATGAGCAGTTCTTC
-	-	TRBV7-9	TRBJ2-7	CASSSPLPREGTYEQYF	TGTGCCAGCAGCTCACCCCTCCCCAGGGAAGGCACCTACGAGCAGTACTTC
-	TRBD1	TRBV7-9	TRBJ2-3	CASSDQTGQDTDTQYF	TGTGCCAGCAGCGACCAGACAGGGCAAGACACAGATACGCAGTATTTT
-	-	TRBV6-6	TRBJ1-5	CASSYSLGSNQPQHF	TGTGCCAGCAGTTACTCGTTGGGAAGCAATCAGCCCCAGCATTTT
-	TRBD2	TRBV5-4	TRBJ2-1	CASSLQGLAVHEQFF	TGTGCCAGCAGCTTGCAGGGACTAGCGGTACATGAGCAGTTCTTC
-	-	TRBV6-5	TRBJ1-2	CASSYDGFGVRGYTF	TGTGCCAGCAGTTACGACGGGTTCGGTGTCCGCGGCTACACCTTC
-	-	TRBV4-1	TRBJ2-1	CASSQYTGDNEQFF	TGCGCCAGCAGCCAATATACAGGAGACAATGAGCAGTTCTTC
-	TRBD1	TRBV6-5	TRBJ2-5	CASSYTGQGEETQYF	TGTGCCAGCAGTTACACAGGACAGGGGGAGGAGACCCAGTACTTC
-	-	TRBV6-6	TRBJ2-7	CASSSRQGLYYEQYF	TGTGCCAGCAGTTCAAGACAGGGACTCTACTACGAGCAGTACTTC
-	-	TRBV6-1	TRBJ1-1	CASSAFGGQNTEAFF	TGTGCCAGCAGTGCCTTTGGGGGGCAGAACACTGAAGCTTTCTTT
-	TRBD2	TRBV19	TRBJ2-7	CASTPAGGRAGEQYF	TGTGCCAGTACACCAGCGGGAGGAAGGGCAGGCGAGCAGTACTTC
once	-	TRBV28	TRBJ1-5	CASSSDWINQPQHF	TGTGCCAGCAGTTCCGACTGGATCAATCAGCCCCAGCATTTT
-	TRBD2	TRBV11-2	TRBJ2-7	CASSFFGLAGKSSYEQYF	TGTGCCAGCAGCTTCTTTGGACTAGCGGGAAAGAGCTCCTACGAGCAGTACTTC
-	TRBD1	TRBV5-6	TRBJ2-7	CASSDGTGHYEQYF	TGTGCCAGCAGCGACGGGACAGGGCACTACGAGCAGTACTTC
once	-	TRBV7-8	TRBJ1-2	CASSPTRGLGYTF	TGTGCCAGCAGCCCTACAAGGGGCCTTGGCTACACCTTC
once	-	TRBV5-4	TRBJ2-2	CASSLGELPGELFF	TGTGCCAGCAGCTTGGGAGAACTTCCCGGGGAGCTGTTTTTT
-	-	TRBV7-9	TRBJ2-1	CASSLADEQFF	TGTGCCAGCAGCTTAGCGGACGAGCAGTTCTTC
-	-	TRBV7-6	TRBJ2-1	CASSFGGTNNEQFF	TGTGCCAGCAGCTTTGGCGGGACCAACAATGAGCAGTTCTTC
-	TRBD2	TRBV4-2	TRBJ2-1	CASSQKGVSGVYNEQFF	TGTGCCAGCAGCCAAAAGGGAGTTAGCGGGGTCTACAATGAGCAGTTCTTC
-	TRBD2	TRBV7-9	TRBJ2-7	CASSWGGPSYEQYF	TGTGCCAGCAGCTGGGGGGGTCCCTCCTACGAGCAGTACTTC
-	-	TRBV6-1	TRBJ2-7	CASSELGSYEQYF	TGTGCCAGCAGTGAATTAGGGTCCTACGAGCAGTACTTC
-	-	TRBV29-1	TRBJ1-5	CSVGDPDSNQPQHF	TGCAGCGTTGGGGACCCTGACAGTAATCAGCCCCAGCATTTT
few	-	TRBV30	TRBJ2-7	CAWSMEKEQYF	TGTGCCTGGAGTATGGAGAAGGAGCAGTACTTC
once	TRBD2	TRBV7-2	TRBJ2-2	CASSSGLAGAVGELFF	TGTGCCAGCAGCTCGGGACTAGCGGGAGCTGTCGGGGAGCTGTTTTTT
-	-	TRBV5-4	TRBJ2-7	CASSPGPGYEQYF	TGTGCCAGCAGCCCCGGACCGGGCTACGAGCAGTACTTC
-	-	TRBV4-1	TRBJ1-4	CASSPQESHEKLFF	TGCGCCAGCAGCCCACAGGAGTCCCATGAAAAACTGTTTTTT
-	TRBD2	TRBV7-9	TRBJ2-1	CASSAGSSGRYSEQFF	TGTGCCAGCAGCGCCGGATCTAGCGGGAGATACTCCGAGCAGTTCTTC
-	-	TRBV1	TRBJ2-1	CTSSQEHSNLNYNEQFF	TGCACCAGCAGCCAAGAACATAGCAATCTGAACTACAATGAGCAGTTCTTC
-	-	TRBV29-1	TRBJ1-3	CSVVDIGDTIYF	TGCAGCGTTGTTGATATTGGGGACACCATATATTTT
-	-	TRBV28	TRBJ1-3	CASSGSGGRLSGNTIYF	TGTGCCAGCAGTGGATCGGGGGGCAGACTCTCTGGAAACACCATATATTTT
-	TRBD1	TRBV7-6	TRBJ2-1	CASSASEGTVWLSEQFF	TGTGCCAGCAGCGCGAGCGAAGGGACAGTGTGGTTGAGTGAGCAGTTCTTC
-	-	TRBV6-5	TRBJ2-7	CASSYRASRDEQYF	TGTGCCAGCAGTTACCGGGCTAGCCGGGACGAGCAGTACTTC
-	-	TRBV7-2	TRBJ2-7	CASSLGLSPLEQYF	TGTGCCAGCAGCTTAGGGTTAAGCCCCCTCGAGCAGTACTTC
-	-	TRBV7-8	TRBJ1-2	CASSKFDRLDGYTF	TGTGCCAGCAGCAAATTTGACAGGCTAGATGGCTACACCTTC
once	-	TRBV6-1	TRBJ1-1	CASSEYGGSNTEAFF	TGTGCCAGCAGTGAATATGGGGGATCTAACACTGAAGCTTTCTTT
-	TRBD1	TRBV27	TRBJ2-7	CASSLWSGGGPYEQYF	TGTGCCAGCAGTTTATGGTCAGGGGGCGGACCCTACGAGCAGTACTTC
-	-	TRBV20-1	TRBJ1-1	CSARDTEAFF	TGCAGTGCCAGGGACACTGAAGCTTTCTTT
once	TRBD1	TRBV7-2	TRBJ2-7	CASSFRQGSYEQYF	TGTGCCAGCAGCTTCAGACAGGGGTCCTACGAGCAGTACTTC
-	TRBD2	TRBV6-5	TRBJ2-2	CASRAGANTGELFF	TGTGCCAGCAGAGCGGGAGCGAACACCGGGGAGCTGTTTTTT
few	TRBD1	TRBV27	TRBJ2-7	CASKDRGQTFYEQYF	TGTGCCAGCAAGGACAGGGGGCAAACCTTTTACGAGCAGTACTTC